This entry describes one T cell receptor beta chain. V was trimmed by 6 bases and J by 6 bases, leaving 17 bases between them. Germline V lookup: CDR1 SNHLY, CDR2 FYNNEI. The CDR3 consists of 14 residues. Clinical history as reported by participants underpinned cohort assignment. This entry is derived from a study of blood T cell repertoires in COVID-19. Some clones are missing from TCRdb's copy, which holds only in-frame ones; the method was immunoSEQ multiplex PCR. The sample carries under 200,000 clones, 81% recorded once. The TCR originated in a woman aged 40 to 55 with acute COVID-19. The sequencing input was PBMCs or T cells enriched from blood (not recorded which). The chain uses TRBV2 and TRBJ1-1, with D perhaps matching TRBD1 (6 bases). CDR3 DNA: TGTGCCAGCAGGGGAGCGGGGGCCCGCGCTGAAGCTTTCTTT. Translating gives CASRGAGARAEAFF.